This entry lists 28 T cell receptor beta chains sequenced from one sample in a study of cytomegalovirus exposure and HLA in healthy donors. Assay used: immunoSEQ multiplex PCR; TCRdb lists only in-frame clones, some missing. The profile shows fewer than 70,000 clones, more than 80% of them singletons. The sequenced material came from PBMCs. Every receptor here comes from a man aged 18 to 29 in good health and CMV-seronegative.

The chain combines TRBV7-3 with TRBJ1-1; D is perhaps TRBD1 (5 bases). The CDR3 sequence is 14 residues long. From germline, CDR1 is SGHTA and CDR2 FQGTGA. V shed 2 bases and J shed 5 bases, with 12 bases lying between them. CDR3 nucleotides: TGTGCCAGCAGCTTATCGGGCACAGGTACTGAAGCTTTCTTT. Amino acid sequence: CASSLSGTGTEAFF.

This clone was detected only a few times. The V gene is TRBV2, the J gene TRBJ1-5, with D possibly matching TRBD1 (6 bases). The CDR3 totals 15 residues. Trimming left V 6 bases short and J 3 bases short, with 15 bases between. CDR1 and CDR2 (germline): SNHLY, FYNNEI. In nucleotides, the CDR3 is TGTGCCAGCAGGTGGACAGCCTTTGACAATCAGCCCCAGCATTTT. Residues: CASRWTAFDNQPQHF.

The chain carries TRBV7-9 and TRBJ2-1; 8 nucleotides match TRBD2. Losses at the gene ends were 1 base for V and 6 bases for J; bases not matched to a gene: 5. This CDR3 is built from 15 residues. In germline, CDR1 is SEHNR, CDR2 FQNEAQ (reference sequence). The CDR3: CASSLVSGSPNEQFF. The CDR3, as DNA: TGTGCCAGCAGCTTAGTGAGCGGGAGCCCCAATGAGCAGTTCTTC. The entire variable domain, with the rest obtained from reference TRBV7-9 and TRBJ2-1, is as follows: DTGVSQNPRHKITKRGQNVTFRCDPISEHNRLYWYRQTLGQGPEFLTYFQNEAQLEKSRLLSDRFSAERPKGSFSTLEIQRTEQGDSAMYLCASSLVSGSPNEQFFGPGTRLTVL.

The rearrangement links TRBV11-3 to TRBJ1-1; a possible D gene is TRBD1 (6 bases). Germline values: CDR1 SGHNT, CDR2 YENEEA. The CDR3 is 13 residues long. Between the trimmed V and J ends, which lost 3 bases and 5 bases, there was a span of 10 bases. The CDR3 region is CASSFQGMTEAFF. CDR3 DNA: TGTGCCAGCAGCTTTCAGGGGATGACTGAAGCTTTCTTT.

This clone is a singleton in its sample. This chain uses TRBV27 with TRBJ2-2; no clear D. CDR3 length: 16 amino acids. Trimming stripped 7 bases from V and 6 bases from J, with 21 bases between. CDR1 MNHEY and CDR2 SMNVEV come from the germline V gene (reference sequence). CDR3 nucleotides: TGTGCCAGCAATGGGCTGGGTCGAGAAATGGCCGGGGAGCTGTTTTTT. The encoded protein is CASNGLGREMAGELFF.

The rearrangement joins TRBV7-3 to TRBJ1-1, with unresolved D. Germline CDR1 reads SGHTA; CDR2 reads FQGTGA. The CDR3 sequence is 14 residues long. Trimming stripped 2 bases from V and 4 bases from J, with 11 bases between. Here the CDR3 reads CASSLFGGLTEAFF. For the CDR3, the DNA is TGTGCCAGCAGCTTATTCGGCGGACTCACTGAAGCTTTCTTT. Based on the CDR3 plus reference TRBV7-3 and TRBJ1-1, the full variable domain is GAGVSQTPSNKVTEKGKYVELRCDPISGHTALYWYRQSLGQGPEFLIYFQGTGAADDSGLPNDRFFAVRPEGSVSTLKIQRTERGDSAVYLCASSLFGGLTEAFFGQGTRLTVV.

J is TRBJ2-1 and V is TRBV29-1, with a possible D match to TRBD2 (5 bases). The V gene's germline CDR1 is SQVTM and CDR2 ANQGSEA. The CDR3 runs to 12 residues. The V end was cut by 7 bases, the J end by 7 bases, with 14 bases between. The CDR3 is CSGASGRNEQFF. CDR3 nucleotides: TGCAGCGGGGCGAGTGGGAGAAATGAGCAGTTCTTC.

This clone occurred once. The CDR3 bases are TGCGCCAGCAGCGACCCGGGACAGGGGAGTGGAAAACTGTTTTTT. Its translation: CASSDPGQGSGKLFF. The chain uses TRBV5-1 and TRBJ1-4, with 10 bases matching TRBD1. Germline V gene lookup returns CDR1 SGHRS and CDR2 YFSETQ. This CDR3 comprises 15 residues. The V and J ends lost 4 bases and 10 bases, in that order; junction bases with no gene match: 10.

The CDR3 DNA reads TGTGCCAGCACCTCACTAGCGGACTCCTACAATGAGCAGTTCTTC. Residues: CASTSLADSYNEQFF. The V and J genes are TRBV7-9 and TRBJ2-1; 8 bases are shared with TRBD2. The junction had 5 bases not matched to a gene; V was cut back by 7 bases and J by 0 bases. Germline V gene sequence: CDR1 SEHNR, CDR2 FQNEAQ (reference sequence). The CDR3 length is 15 residues.

The chain is built from TRBV6-4 and TRBJ2-1, with 7 nucleotides matching TRBD2. The CDR3 consists of 13 residues. V lost 8 bases to trimming and J lost 10 bases; unmatched junction nucleotides: 11. The germline gives CDR1 MRHNA, CDR2 SNTAGT. The CDR3 spells CASSSTTSREQFF. The CDR3 DNA reads TGTGCCAGCTCTTCCACGACTAGCCGGGAGCAGTTCTTC.

V gene TRBV5-1 combines with J gene TRBJ2-5; 9 positions match TRBD1. J lost 2 bases, V lost 4 bases, and 6 bases had no gene match. This CDR3 is 15 amino acids long. CDR1 SGHRS and CDR2 YFSETQ come from the germline V gene. The CDR3 bases are TGCGCCAGCAGCCGCTCGACAGGGGGGCAAGAGACCCAGTACTTC. Its protein product is CASSRSTGGQETQYF.

The chain carries TRBV5-1 and TRBJ2-1, with TRBD2 matching over 12 bases. V trimming: 3 bases; J trimming: 1 base; junction bases outside the gene matches: 14. The CDR3 covers 20 residues. Germline V gene lookup returns CDR1 SGHRS and CDR2 YFSETQ. CDR3 loop: CASSWGLAGVNQRSYNEQFF. The CDR3 nucleotides read TGCGCCAGCAGCTGGGGACTAGCGGGTGTTAACCAGAGATCCTACAATGAGCAGTTCTTC.

The chain joins TRBV29-1 to TRBJ1-2; TRBD1 agrees at 9 bases. The CDR3 totals 13 residues. Losses at the gene ends were 6 bases for V and 8 bases for J; bases not matched to a gene: 10. The germline V gene has CDR1 SQVTM and CDR2 ANQGSEA. DNA of the CDR3: TGCAGCGTCAAGGTCGGACAGGGGTACGGCTACACCTTC. Translation: CSVKVGQGYGYTF.

This clone was counted once. The chain uses TRBV5-4 and TRBJ1-4; 9 positions agree with TRBD1. The CDR3 spans 15 residues. V dropped 2 bases and J dropped 7; count of bases not matched to a gene: 6. The germline V gene has CDR1 SGHNT and CDR2 YYREEE (reference sequence). The CDR3 reads CASSLPGQGGEKLFF. The CDR3 DNA sequence: TGTGCCAGCAGCTTACCGGGACAGGGTGGTGAAAAACTGTTTTTT.

The genes are TRBV29-1 and TRBJ1-2; D is unclear. CDR1 and CDR2 (germline): SQVTM, ANQGSEA. The CDR3 runs 12 residues. V lost 4 bases, J lost 4 bases, and 10 bases lay in between. CDR3 in DNA: TGCAGCGTTGGTGAACAGTCCTATGGCTACACCTTC. It translates to CSVGEQSYGYTF. The whole variable domain, remainder taken from reference TRBV29-1 and TRBJ1-2, is SAVISQKPSRDICQRGTSLTIQCQVDSQVTMMFWYRQQPGQSLTLIATANQGSEATYESGFVIDKFPISRPNLTFSTLTVSNMSPEDSSIYLCSVGEQSYGYTFGSGTRLTVV.

The gene calls are TRBV21-1 and TRBJ2-7; the DNA was not used to check the table's D call, TRBD2. TRBV21-1 is a pseudogene segment. This CDR3 has 14 residues. The CDR3 DNA follows: TGTGCCAGCACCCCGGGACTCAACGACTACGAGCAGTACTTC. Protein product: CASTPGLNDYEQYF.

The rearrangement links TRBV5-4 to TRBJ2-7, with TRBD2 as a possible D gene (5 bases). The CDR3 runs 13 residues. The V end was cut by 4 bases, the J end by 4 bases, with 12 bases between. Looked up from germline, CDR1 is SGHNT and CDR2 is YYREEE (reference sequence). The CDR3 spells CASSPGETYEQYF. As DNA, the CDR3 is TGTGCCAGCAGCCCCGGGGAGACATACGAGCAGTACTTC.

This clone showed up just once. As DNA, the CDR3 is TGTGCCAGCAACGGACTAGAGATCTACAATGAGCAGTTCTTC. Its protein product is CASNGLEIYNEQFF. The genes are TRBV6-1 and TRBJ2-1; 7 nucleotides agree with TRBD2. CDR3 size: 14 residues. Germline-derived CDR1 and CDR2 are MNHNS and SASEGT. V lost 7 bases to trimming and J lost 3 bases; unmatched junction nucleotides: 6.

This clone appeared a single time. The V call is TRBV6-1, the J call TRBJ1-3; no clear D. There are 16 residues in the CDR3. The ends were cut back, 3 bases at V and 0 bases at J, with 12 bases in the middle. Germline assignment: CDR1 MNHNS and CDR2 SASEGT. CDR3 DNA: TGTGCCAGCAGTGAGAACAGTATTCACTCTGGAAACACCATATATTTT. Its protein is CASSENSIHSGNTIYF.

The chain joins TRBV5-4 to TRBJ2-1; 9 nucleotides align to TRBD2. The CDR3 is 18 amino acids. V was clipped by 0 bases and J by 0 bases; unmatched bases: 7. CDR1 SGHNT and CDR2 YYREEE come from the germline V gene (reference sequence). CDR3 bases: TGTGCCAGCAGCTTGGCGAGTGGTAGCGGGAGCTCCTACAATGAGCAGTTCTTC. It specifies CASSLASGSGSSYNEQFF.

This clone was detected once. Since a much larger clone is just one base distant, this may be a read error. The rearrangement joins TRBV10-2 to TRBJ2-1; unclear D gene. The ends were cut back, 8 bases at V and 6 bases at J, with 26 bases in the middle. The length of the CDR3 is 17 residues. Per the germline V gene, CDR1 is WSHSY and CDR2 is SAAADI. The CDR3 loop is CASGETPASFSSNEQFF. The CDR3 DNA sequence: TGCGCCAGCGGCGAGACTCCGGCATCCTTTTCTTCCAATGAGCAGTTCTTC.

This sequence joins TRBV28 and TRBJ2-1, with a tentative D call TRBD2 (6 bases). The CDR3 runs 15 residues. The V and J ends lost 3 bases and 2 bases respectively, with 11 bases between them. Germline V gives CDR1 MDHEN, CDR2 SYDVKM. The CDR3 sequence: CASSFRGKAYNEQFF. The CDR3 DNA follows: TGTGCCAGCAGTTTTCGGGGGAAGGCCTACAATGAGCAGTTCTTC.

To note about this clone: At one end the junction does not follow the germline gene, possibly because of a read error. The chain carries TRBV7-7 and TRBJ2-1; 14 positions agree with TRBD2. Germline values: CDR1 SSHAT, CDR2 FNYEAQ (reference sequence). The CDR3 consists of 15 residues. CDR3 protein: CASSFGLAGGSEQFF. Here the CDR3 DNA reads TGTGCTAGCAGCTTTGGACTAGCGGGAGGCAGCGAGCAGTTCTTC.

This sequence joins TRBV29-1 and TRBJ1-5, with a weak D call TRBD1 (6 bases). Trimming shortened V by 6 bases and J by 3 bases, and 15 bases separated the two germline ends. The CDR3 loop spans 14 amino acids. Germline V gives CDR1 SQVTM, CDR2 ANQGSEA. This CDR3 reads CSVQTGSTNQPQHF. The CDR3 nucleotides read TGCAGCGTACAGACAGGATCCACCAATCAGCCCCAGCATTTT.

This chain uses TRBV14 with TRBJ2-5, with 9 bases lining up with TRBD1. The V and J ends lost 0 bases and 4 bases, in that order; junction bases with no gene match: 9. CDR1 is SGHDN, CDR2 FVKESK, per germline. CDR3 size: 17 residues. As DNA, the CDR3 is TGTGCCAGCAGCCAAGAGGGGACAGGGATTTTTCTAGAGACCCAGTACTTC. It yields the protein CASSQEGTGIFLETQYF.

The table lists this clone with a few counts. The chain employs TRBV7-2 and TRBJ1-1; D is unresolved. From germline, CDR1 is SGHTA and CDR2 FQGNSA. V was pared by 6 bases and J by 3 bases, with 8 bases between. This CDR3 spans 12 amino acids. The CDR3 region is CASRELHTEAFF. Here the CDR3 DNA reads TGTGCCAGCAGGGAGTTACACACTGAAGCTTTCTTT.

The chain uses TRBV5-5 and TRBJ1-1; D is perhaps TRBD1 (5 bases). V lost 3 bases and J lost 0, with 6 bases in between. CDR3 length: 13 residues. CDR1 is SGHKS, CDR2 YYEKEE, per germline (reference sequence). CDR3 in amino acids: CASSSGLNTEAFF. In DNA, the CDR3 is TGTGCCAGCAGCTCAGGGCTGAACACTGAAGCTTTCTTT.

The chain carries TRBV10-3 and TRBJ2-6, with a weak D call TRBD1 (6 bases). The CDR3 has 18 amino acids. Germline V gene sequence: CDR1 ENHRY, CDR2 SYGVKD. The germline V and J ends were trimmed by 3 bases and 0 bases, with 15 bases remaining between them. CDR3 amino acids: CAISDPNRVSSGANVLTF. The DNA for the CDR3 is TGTGCCATCAGTGACCCTAACAGGGTTTCCTCTGGGGCCAACGTCCTGACTTTC.